The 17 T cell receptor beta chains reported below all come from one sample, sequenced in a study of blood T cell repertoires in COVID-19. Sequencing was performed with immunoSEQ multiplex PCR; in TCRdb, only in-frame clones are kept and a portion is missing. The repertoire holds more than 65,000 clones, with around 80% as singletons. The sequencing input was peripheral blood. The receptors stem from a man aged 60 to 69 with active or convalescent COVID-19.

This clone was seen a few times. The chain has TRBV6-2 or TRBV6-3 and TRBJ2-1, with 10 positions matching TRBD2. The CDR3 has 16 amino acids. The ends lost 5 bases at V and 9 bases at J; junction bases unmatched: 13. Germline V gene sequence: CDR1 MNHEY, CDR2 SVGEGT. The CDR3 DNA follows: TGTGCCAGCAGTCGCTGGCTAGCGGGGGAAGGGGGTGAGCAGTTCTTC. Protein sequence: CASSRWLAGEGGEQFF.

This sequence joins TRBV5-4 and TRBJ2-7, with a possible D match to TRBD1 (6 bases). With 4 bases removed from V and 2 bases from J, the gap between germline ends came to 7 bases. The CDR3 loop spans 12 amino acids. Germline values: CDR1 SGHNT, CDR2 YYREEE (reference sequence). As DNA, the CDR3 is TGTGCCAGCAGCAGGGACACCTACGAGCAGTACTTC. Amino acids: CASSRDTYEQYF.

The chain joins TRBV5-6 to TRBJ1-1, with 9 nucleotides matching TRBD1. The germline CDR1 and CDR2 sequences are SGHDT and YYEEEE. There are 11 residues in the CDR3. Trimming cost V 4 bases and J 11 bases; bases outside gene matches: 3. CDR3 loop: CASSPGQGAFF. Here the CDR3 DNA reads TGTGCCAGCAGCCCCGGACAGGGGGCTTTCTTT.

The rearrangement links TRBV19 to TRBJ1-5; D gene uncertain. V lost 5 bases to trimming and J lost 6 bases, with 8 bases between them. CDR3 length: 12 amino acids. The V gene's germline CDR1 is LNHDA and CDR2 SQIVND (reference sequence). The CDR3 bases are TGTGCCAGTAGTTTCAAGAGTCAGCCCCAGCATTTT. Translating it yields CASSFKSQPQHF.

The chain joins TRBV9 to TRBJ2-7, with TRBD2 matching over 12 bases. The junction had 5 bases not matched to a gene; V was cut back by 3 bases and J by 4 bases. CDR3 length: 15 residues. Germline V gives CDR1 SGDLS, CDR2 YYNGEE. As DNA, the CDR3 is TGTGCCAGCAGCGCGTCACTAGCGGGGGGTTACGAGCAGTACTTC. Translating gives CASSASLAGGYEQYF.

The rearrangement links TRBV5-1 to TRBJ2-7, with TRBD2 matching 7 bases. With 4 bases clipped from V and 6 bases from J, the junction kept 16 bases outside the gene matches. From germline, CDR1 is SGHRS and CDR2 YFSETQ. This CDR3 region has 16 residues. The CDR3 DNA follows: TGCGCCAGCAGCCTACAAGCGACTAGCAACCCCGGCGAGCAGTACTTC. It is translated as CASSLQATSNPGEQYF.

J is TRBJ1-5 and V is TRBV24-1, with TRBD1 matching 10 bases. V gave up 11 bases and J gave up 4 bases; unmatched junction bases: 10. Germline V gives CDR1 KGHDR, CDR2 SFDVKD. The CDR3 length is 15 residues. The CDR3 DNA reads TGTGCCATCCAACCTTCGGGACAGGGGAATCAGCCCCAGCATTTT. It yields the protein CAIQPSGQGNQPQHF.

The J gene is TRBJ2-5, the V gene TRBV12-5; 13 positions agree with TRBD2. The CDR3 totals 15 residues. Germline values: CDR1 LGHNT, CDR2 FRNRAP. J gave up 5 bases and V 6 bases, and 6 bases lay outside the gene matches. The CDR3 DNA sequence: TGTGCTAGTGGACGGACTAGCGGGGGTCCGGAGACCCAGTACTTC. It yields the protein CASGRTSGGPETQYF.

This clone is labeled large. The genes are TRBV6-2 or TRBV6-3 and TRBJ1-2; 8 bases are a match to TRBD1. The V gene's germline CDR1 is MNHEY and CDR2 SVGEGT. The CDR3 is 15 residues long. V shed 2 bases and J 6 bases; nucleotides not matched to a gene: 8. CDR3 DNA: TGTGCCAGCAGTTACCCGACCCAGGGGGCGGATGGCTACACCTTC. It specifies CASSYPTQGADGYTF.

The chain links TRBV18 to TRBJ1-4; 8 bases agree with TRBD1. The CDR3 is made up of 14 amino acids. In germline, CDR1 is KGHSH, CDR2 LQKENI. V lost 3 bases and J lost 8; bases outside the gene matches: 5. The CDR3 coding sequence is TGTGCCAGCTCACCGGACAGGGAAGAGGAAAAACTGTTTTTT. Amino acid sequence: CASSPDREEEKLFF.

The chain couples TRBV4-3 to TRBJ2-2, with 8 bases fitting TRBD2. This CDR3 comprises 14 residues. V trimming: 4 bases; J trimming: 7 bases; junction bases outside the gene matches: 5. The germline V gene encodes CDR1 LGHNA and CDR2 YSLEER. Here the CDR3 reads CASSPERGIGELFF. The CDR3 region has the DNA TGCGCCAGCAGCCCGGAGCGGGGGATCGGGGAGCTGTTTTTT.

The rearrangement links TRBV7-2 to TRBJ2-5; 12 positions match TRBD2. Germline V CDR1 and CDR2: SGHTA, FQGNSA. This CDR3 spans 17 amino acids. Germline trimming cut 0 bases from V and 2 bases from J; bases unmatched to any gene: 4. The CDR3 here is CASSLALLAGGQETQYF. The CDR3 nucleotides are TGTGCCAGCAGCTTAGCTTTACTAGCGGGGGGTCAAGAGACCCAGTACTTC.

The chain couples TRBV4-3 to TRBJ2-7; 9 positions agree with TRBD2. Trimming cost V 2 bases and J 4 bases; bases outside gene matches: 6. The CDR3 runs to 15 residues. From germline, CDR1 is LGHNA and CDR2 YSLEER. CDR3: CASSQHRSGGYEQYF. The CDR3, as DNA: TGCGCCAGCAGCCAACACCGTAGCGGGGGTTACGAGCAGTACTTC.

V and J are TRBV11-3 and TRBJ2-3, with TRBD2 matching 9 bases. Unmatched junction bases numbered 4, after V lost 1 base and J lost 2 bases. The length of the CDR3 is 16 residues. From germline, CDR1 is SGHNT and CDR2 YENEEA. This CDR3 reads CASSLGLAETTDTQYF. Written as DNA, the CDR3 is TGTGCCAGCAGCTTAGGACTAGCGGAGACCACAGATACGCAGTATTTT.

Here the CDR3 reads CASSAGTGVGSPLHF. The CDR3 DNA sequence: TGTGCCAGCAGTGCCGGGACAGGGGTAGGGTCACCCCTCCACTTT. V gene TRBV27 combines with J gene TRBJ1-6; 10 nucleotides match TRBD1. Germline trimming cut 5 bases from V and 10 bases from J; bases unmatched to any gene: 8. The CDR3 sequence is 15 residues long. Germline assignment: CDR1 MNHEY and CDR2 SMNVEV (reference sequence).

The chain couples TRBV6-1 to TRBJ1-2; unclear D gene. This CDR3 region has 15 residues. Between the trimmed V and J ends, which lost 3 bases and 1 base, there was a span of 12 bases. Germline V gene sequence: CDR1 MNHNS, CDR2 SASEGT. The CDR3 coding sequence is TGTGCCAGCAGTGATAAGTACAGCCGTAACTATGGCTACACCTTC. Translating it yields CASSDKYSRNYGYTF.

The chain is built from TRBV6-5 and TRBJ2-5; the match to TRBD1 covers 7 bases. The V gene end was trimmed by 0 bases and the J gene end by 4 bases; junction bases not matched to a gene: 5. The CDR3 totals 15 residues. CDR1 MNHEY and CDR2 SVGAGI come from the germline V gene. CDR3: CASSYSAGGVETQYF. The CDR3 DNA reads as TGTGCCAGCAGTTACTCCGCAGGGGGAGTAGAGACCCAGTACTTC.